The 26 T cell receptor beta chains in this list originate from one sample, sequenced in a study of beta chain features in type 1 diabetes. General study results and limits: Patients with Type 1 diabetes showed moderately but significantly shorter TCRB CDR3s in all four CD4+ subsets.

Investigators reverse transcribed all isolated RNA, so they sequenced expressed TCRB transcripts. Data came from immunoSEQ multiplex PCR; TCRdb stores just in-frame clones and leaves some out. This table has more than 250,000 clones, roughly 20% appearing once. Which antigens these TCRs recognize remains unknown. The sequenced sample consisted of naive CD4+ T cells from blood. These receptors were obtained from a woman aged 40 to 50 with type 1 diabetes.

This clone was counted only a few times. J is TRBJ1-2 and V is TRBV29-1; no clear D gene. V lost 7 bases, J lost 8 bases, and 11 bases lay in between. Germline V lookup: CDR1 SQVTM, CDR2 ANQGSEA. The CDR3 is made up of 10 amino acids. CDR3 sequence (DNA): TGCAGCGCCCTAGAGAGGGGCTACACCTTC. Its protein is CSALERGYTF.

A single count supports this clone. This CDR3 is CASSYEGGWTQETQYF. The CDR3 DNA follows: TGTGCCAGCAGTTACGAGGGGGGGTGGACCCAAGAGACCCAGTACTTC. This rearrangement joins TRBV6-5 to TRBJ2-5; TRBD2 is a possible D gene (7 bases). This CDR3 has 16 residues. The V end lost 2 bases, the J end lost 1 base, and 14 bases lay between the germline ends. In germline, CDR1 is MNHEY, CDR2 SVGAGI.

The chain employs TRBV18 and TRBJ2-7; D gene ambiguous. CDR3 size: 13 residues. Germline-derived CDR1 and CDR2 are KGHSH and LQKENI. Trimming cost V 2 bases and J 1 base, with 6 bases left between them. The CDR3 DNA is TGTGCCAGCTCACCATCCCAGTCCTACGAGCAGTACTTC. It is translated as CASSPSQSYEQYF.

This chain connects TRBV28 to TRBJ2-7, with D hard to call. The CDR3 sequence is 15 residues long. V shed 5 bases and J shed 2 bases, with 16 bases lying between them. CDR1 is MDHEN, CDR2 SYDVKM, per germline. The CDR3 region is CASSPESQRAYEQYF. CDR3 sequence (DNA): TGTGCCAGCAGTCCCGAGTCCCAAAGAGCCTACGAGCAGTACTTC. The full variable domain, completed using reference TRBV28 and TRBJ2-7, is DVKVTQSSRYLVKRTGEKVFLECVQDMDHENMFWYRQDPGLGLRLIYFSYDVKMKEKGDIPEGYSVSREKKERFSLILESASTNQTSMYLCASSPESQRAYEQYFGPGTRLTVT.

The gene calls are TRBV11-2 and TRBJ1-3; D is unresolved. Germline CDR1 is SGHAT and CDR2 is FQNNGV. The CDR3 is 15 residues long. Deletions cut 4 bases from V and 4 bases from J, with 14 bases between. For the CDR3, the DNA is TGTGCCAGCAGCTCCGGGAACCCGGGGGGAAACACCATATATTTT. Translated, it gives CASSSGNPGGNTIYF. Looking up the rest from reference TRBV11-2 and TRBJ1-3 gives the full variable domain: EAGVAQSPRYKIIEKRQSVAFWCNPISGHATLYWYQQILGQGPKLLIQFQNNGVVDDSQLPKDRFSAERLKGVDSTLKIQPAKLEDSAVYLCASSSGNPGGNTIYFGEGSWLTVV.

This clone was detected only a few times. The chain couples TRBV5-6 to TRBJ2-5; D gene unclear. V was trimmed by 4 bases and J by 4 bases, leaving 14 bases between them. CDR1 is SGHDT and CDR2 is YYEEEE in the germline V gene. This CDR3 has 14 residues. The chain's CDR3 is CASSPTVVPETQYF. In nucleotides, the CDR3 is TGTGCCAGCAGCCCCACGGTAGTACCAGAGACCCAGTACTTC.

This clone was detected a few times. V is TRBV29-1 and J is TRBJ2-5; D not resolved. The CDR3 is 10 amino acids. The germline V and J ends were trimmed by 4 bases and 5 bases, with 5 bases remaining between them. CDR1 SQVTM and CDR2 ANQGSEA come from the germline V gene. Here the CDR3 reads CSVVSETQYF. The CDR3 DNA reads TGCAGCGTTGTCTCCGAGACCCAGTACTTC.

Remarks on this clone: At the DNA level, this CDR3 is encoded by other sequences in the same sample as well. The V gene is TRBV5-1, the J gene TRBJ1-1; 9 positions match TRBD1. The CDR3 has 14 residues. CDR1 SGHRS and CDR2 YFSETQ come from the germline V gene. The V segment lost 7 bases and the J segment 1 base; nucleotides outside the gene matches: 5. The DNA for the CDR3 is TGCGCCAGCTCGCCGGGACAGGGGAACACTGAAGCTTTCTTT. Protein sequence: CASSPGQGNTEAFF.

V is TRBV29-1 and J is TRBJ2-6, with D possibly matching TRBD2 (7 bases). In germline, CDR1 is SQVTM, CDR2 ANQGSEA. There are 20 residues in the CDR3. Trimming took 1 base from V and 0 from J, leaving 22 bases between them. The CDR3 region has the DNA TGCAGCGTTGAAGGGCCGGGGGGACATCGATCAAACTCTGGGGCCAACGTCCTGACTTTC. This translates into CSVEGPGGHRSNSGANVLTF.

This clone appeared once. This chain joins TRBV9 and TRBJ1-1, with TRBD1 identical over 9 bases. With V trimmed by 4 bases and J by 5 bases, 9 bases remained unmatched. Germline loops: CDR1 SGDLS, CDR2 YYNGEE. This CDR3 is 15 amino acids long. CDR3: CASSPRTGARTEAFF. CDR3 DNA: TGTGCCAGCAGCCCCCGGACAGGGGCGAGAACTGAAGCTTTCTTT.

V usage is TRBV7-2 and J usage is TRBJ1-2, with D unresolved. The ends were cut back, 8 bases at V and 8 bases at J, with 18 bases in the middle. From germline, CDR1 is SGHTA and CDR2 FQGNSA. This CDR3 is 13 amino acids long. For the CDR3, the DNA is TGTGCCAGCGCCCAGGAGGGAATCGGCGGCTACACCTTC. It yields the protein CASAQEGIGGYTF.

This clone showed up just a few times. V gene TRBV25-1 combines with J gene TRBJ2-7, with 9 bases that match TRBD2. CDR3 size: 14 residues. J gave up 5 bases and V 6 bases, and 8 bases lay outside the gene matches. The germline gives CDR1 MGHDK, CDR2 SYGVNS. The CDR3 loop reads CASSASGRIHEQYF. In DNA form, the CDR3 reads TGTGCCAGCAGCGCCAGCGGGAGGATCCACGAGCAGTACTTC.

This clone has more than one count but fewer than ten. The chain has TRBV19 and TRBJ2-1; D perhaps matches TRBD2 (6 bases). Trimming removed 5 bases from V and 7 bases from J, with 24 bases in between. CDR1 and CDR2 (germline): LNHDA, SQIVND (reference sequence). The CDR3 is 17 residues long. CDR3 in DNA: TGTGCCAGTAGTTTCTCCGGGACCCGGGAGTCAGGAAATGAGCAGTTCTTC. Translating it yields CASSFSGTRESGNEQFF.

This clone appeared a few times. V gene TRBV10-3 combines with J gene TRBJ2-7, with TRBD2 matching 8 bases. Germline V lookup: CDR1 ENHRY, CDR2 SYGVKD. Trimming at V came to 0 bases and at J to 4 bases, leaving 2 bases not matched to a gene. The CDR3 spans 14 residues. CDR3 region: CAISESSGRYEQYF. Written as DNA, the CDR3 is TGTGCCATCAGTGAGTCGAGCGGGAGATACGAGCAGTACTTC.

This chain joins TRBV5-1 and TRBJ2-2; 7 bases match TRBD1. In germline, CDR1 is SGHRS, CDR2 YFSETQ. V lost 5 bases to trimming and J lost 2 bases; unmatched junction nucleotides: 6. This CDR3 contains 15 residues. The CDR3 nucleotides are TGCGCCAGCAGTCCCGGGACAGATAACACCGGGGAGCTGTTTTTT. This translates into CASSPGTDNTGELFF.

This clone appeared a few times. V gene TRBV4-3 combines with J gene TRBJ2-3, with 9 bases matching TRBD1. The J segment lost 3 bases and the V segment lost 4 bases, leaving 2 bases of the junction unmatched. The CDR3 is made up of 14 amino acids. The V gene's germline CDR1 is LGHNA and CDR2 YSLEER. CDR3 nucleotides: TGCGCCAGCAGCCCCGGGACAGGGACAGATACGCAGTATTTT. Translating it yields CASSPGTGTDTQYF.

The chain uses TRBV28 and TRBJ1-1; tentatively, D is TRBD1 (6 bases). The germline V gene has CDR1 MDHEN and CDR2 SYDVKM. V dropped 8 bases and J dropped 5 bases, with 18 bases sitting between them. The CDR3 extends over 14 amino acids. CDR3 in amino acids: CASGTPGFLTEAFF. The CDR3 bases are TGTGCCAGCGGGACACCAGGGTTTTTAACTGAAGCTTTCTTT.

This clone was detected a few times. V is TRBV6-6 and J is TRBJ1-1; D is undetermined. The length of the CDR3 is 12 residues. Trimming left V 5 bases short and J 1 base short, with 5 bases between. Germline-derived CDR1 and CDR2 are MNHNY and SVGAGI (reference sequence). CDR3: CASSIQNTEAFF. The CDR3 region has the DNA TGTGCCAGCAGTATACAGAACACTGAAGCTTTCTTT.

V is TRBV29-1 and J is TRBJ1-1; TRBD1 is a possible D gene (6 bases). CDR1 SQVTM and CDR2 ANQGSEA come from the germline V gene. The CDR3 length is 13 residues. Trimming took 6 bases from V and 3 from J, leaving 14 bases between them. The DNA for the CDR3 is TGCAGCGTGACCGACAGGTGGGACACTGAAGCTTTCTTT. Translated, it gives CSVTDRWDTEAFF.

The table lists this clone with a few counts. The V and J genes are TRBV30 and TRBJ1-4, with TRBD1 as a possible D gene (5 bases). CDR3 length: 15 amino acids. V lost 2 bases, J lost 8 bases, and 18 bases lay in between. The germline CDR1 and CDR2 sequences are GTSNPN and SVGIG (reference sequence). The CDR3 loop is CAWSTRQRDWEKLFF. The CDR3 DNA reads TGTGCCTGGAGTACTCGACAGCGGGATTGGGAAAAACTGTTTTTT.

This clone was seen a few times. The chain employs TRBV6-5 and TRBJ2-1, with a weak D call TRBD2 (6 bases). Looked up from germline, CDR1 is MNHEY and CDR2 is SVGAGI. With 4 bases removed from V and 0 bases from J, the gap between germline ends came to 10 bases. The CDR3 has 15 amino acids. This chain's CDR3 is CASSFQGGSYNEQFF. The CDR3 coding sequence is TGTGCCAGCAGTTTCCAGGGAGGCTCCTACAATGAGCAGTTCTTC.

This clone was counted between two and nine times. V usage is TRBV18 and J usage is TRBJ1-5; D gene unclear. The CDR3 consists of 13 residues. The ends were cut back, 2 bases at V and 4 bases at J, with 6 bases in the middle. From germline, CDR1 is KGHSH and CDR2 LQKENI. CDR3 region: CASSPYENQPQHF. The CDR3 bases are TGTGCCAGCTCACCATACGAGAATCAGCCCCAGCATTTT.

The table lists this clone with a few counts. J is TRBJ2-3 and V is TRBV2; maybe TRBD2 (6 bases). Trimming stripped 8 bases from V and 0 bases from J, with 12 bases between. The V gene's germline CDR1 is SNHLY and CDR2 FYNNEI. The CDR3 is made up of 14 amino acids. The CDR3 DNA reads as TGTGCCAGCGCCCTAGGGACTAGCACAGATACGCAGTATTTT. It translates to CASALGTSTDTQYF.

In this sample, this clone turned up a few times. The chain carries TRBV5-1 and TRBJ1-1, with TRBD1 matching 10 bases. In germline, CDR1 is SGHRS, CDR2 YFSETQ. The V and J ends lost 0 bases and 2 bases, in that order; junction bases with no gene match: 4. The CDR3 is 16 amino acids. CDR3 DNA: TGCGCCAGCAGCTTGGTCGGGACAGGGGCTAACACTGAAGCTTTCTTT. As protein: CASSLVGTGANTEAFF. Full variable domain (outside the CDR3, taken from reference TRBV5-1 and TRBJ1-1): KAGVTQTPRYLIKTRGQQVTLSCSPISGHRSVSWYQQTPGQGLQFLFEYFSETQRNKGNFPGRFSGRQFSNSRSEMNVSTLELGDSALYLCASSLVGTGANTEAFFGQGTRLTVV.

This clone was seen only a few times. The rearrangement uses TRBV6-5 and TRBJ2-1; 7 bases are shared with TRBD2. This CDR3 is 15 amino acids long. Germline CDR1 and CDR2: MNHEY and SVGAGI. V shed 2 bases and J 4 bases; nucleotides not matched to a gene: 5. Here the CDR3 DNA reads TGTGCCAGCAGTTACAGGAGGGAGGGGTACAATGAGCAGTTCTTC. This codes for CASSYRREGYNEQFF.

The V gene is TRBV10-3, the J gene TRBJ2-3; 9 bases are a match to TRBD2. The junction had 5 bases not matched to a gene; V was cut back by 2 bases and J by 2 bases. This CDR3 comprises 16 residues. Germline V gene data show CDR1 as ENHRY and CDR2 as SYGVKD. The CDR3 nucleotides are TGTGCCATCAGTGAGGGAGCGGGAGGCGCCACAGATACGCAGTATTTT. It encodes CAISEGAGGATDTQYF.